A single sample gave rise to the 2 T cell receptor beta chains below, sequenced in a study of blood T cells in healthy people across ages. A second PCR, run for roughly 7 to 11 cycles, used a sample-barcoded 5' primer plus a J-beta primer mix. TCRdb reprocessed the 5' RACE reads with MiXCR, giving one entry per CDR3 protein. The profile shows 800,000 or so distinct CDR3 sequences, about 62% of them singletons. The sequencing input was blood. All receptors come from a man under 40 in good health.

This clonotype was recorded once. For the CDR3, the DNA is TGTGCCAGCAGTGCCGGGACACCCCAAGAGACCCAGTACTTC. Protein sequence: CASSAGTPQETQYF. The V and J genes are TRBV9 and TRBJ2-5; tentatively, D is TRBD1 (6 bases). The CDR3 loop spans 14 amino acids. Per germline, CDR1 SGDLS and CDR2 YYNGEE. Trimming took 5 bases from V and 1 from J, leaving 12 bases between them.

In DNA form, the CDR3 reads TGTGCCAGCAGGGGTGGCACCCAATCCTACGAGCAGTACTTC. It translates to CASRGGTQSYEQYF. The genes are TRBV6-1 and TRBJ2-7, with D unresolved. CDR1 and CDR2 from the germline V gene are MNHNS and SASEGT. CDR3 length: 14 amino acids. V lost 6 bases and J lost 1, with 13 bases in between.